This T cell receptor beta chain was recorded in a study of CD8 T cells in Susac syndrome. Random hexamers were used to reverse transcribe an amount of about 0.45 to 1 ug RNA. TCRdb processed the immunoSEQ multiplex PCR reads anew with MiXCR; each CDR3 protein has one entry. The table includes approximately 300,000 distinct CDR3 sequences, about 89% detected once. The germline V gene has CDR1 LGHDT and CDR2 YNNKEL (reference sequence). Trimming stripped 4 bases from V and 8 bases from J, with 21 bases between. CDR3 length: 16 residues. Sequenced: CD8+ T cells from PBMCs. The chain is built from TRBV3-1 and TRBJ2-1, with D perhaps TRBD2 (7 bases). The source of this sequence is a human donor with multiple sclerosis. DNA for the CDR3: TGTGCCAGCAGCCCCAGGGACACAGCGGGGTTCGATGAGCAGTTCTTC. Translating gives CASSPRDTAGFDEQFF.